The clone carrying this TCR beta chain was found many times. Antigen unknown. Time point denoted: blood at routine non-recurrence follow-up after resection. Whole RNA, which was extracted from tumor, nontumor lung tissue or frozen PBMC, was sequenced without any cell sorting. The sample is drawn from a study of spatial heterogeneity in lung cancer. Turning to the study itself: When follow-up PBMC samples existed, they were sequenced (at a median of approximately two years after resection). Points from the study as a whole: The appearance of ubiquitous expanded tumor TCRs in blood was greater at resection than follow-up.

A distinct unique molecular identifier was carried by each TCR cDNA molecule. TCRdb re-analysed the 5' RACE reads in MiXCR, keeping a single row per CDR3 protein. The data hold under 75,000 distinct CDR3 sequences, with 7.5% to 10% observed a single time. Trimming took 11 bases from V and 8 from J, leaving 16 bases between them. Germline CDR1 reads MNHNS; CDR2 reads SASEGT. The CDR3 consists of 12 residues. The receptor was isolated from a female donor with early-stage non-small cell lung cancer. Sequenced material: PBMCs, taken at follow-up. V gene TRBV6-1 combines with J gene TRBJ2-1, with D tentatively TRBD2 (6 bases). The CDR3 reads CAGSRERDEQFF. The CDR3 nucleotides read TGTGCCGGTTCTCGGGAGAGGGATGAGCAGTTCTTC.